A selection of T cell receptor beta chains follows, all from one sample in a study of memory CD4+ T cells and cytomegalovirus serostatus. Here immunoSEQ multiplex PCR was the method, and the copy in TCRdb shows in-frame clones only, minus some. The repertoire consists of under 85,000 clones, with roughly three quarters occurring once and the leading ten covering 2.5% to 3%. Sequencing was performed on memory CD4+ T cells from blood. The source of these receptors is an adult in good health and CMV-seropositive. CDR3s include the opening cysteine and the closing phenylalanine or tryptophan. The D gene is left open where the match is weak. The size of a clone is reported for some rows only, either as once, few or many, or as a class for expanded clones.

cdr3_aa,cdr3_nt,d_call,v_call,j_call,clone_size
CASSSRSKGQGLFF,TGCGCCAGCAGCTCTCGCTCTAAGGGACAGGGATTGTTTTTT,TRBD1,TRBV4-1,TRBJ1-4,.
CASSLQMRGNTDTQYF,TGTGCCAGCAGCTTACAGATGCGGGGTAACACAGATACGCAGTATTTT,.,TRBV11-2,TRBJ2-3,.
CASSSPGVGEKLFF,TGCGCCAGCAGCTCACCAGGGGTAGGGGAAAAACTGTTTTTT,.,TRBV5-1,TRBJ1-4,.
CASTRTMHTEAFF,TGTGCCAGCACTCGGACGATGCACACTGAAGCTTTCTTT,.,TRBV11-3,TRBJ1-1,few
CASSPRQGMSNEKLFF,TGTGCCAGCTCACCCCGACAGGGGATGAGTAATGAAAAACTGTTTTTT,TRBD1,TRBV18,TRBJ1-4,.
CSVMGGISSTDTQYF,TGCAGCGTCATGGGGGGCATTTCTAGCACAGATACGCAGTATTTT,.,TRBV29-1,TRBJ2-3,.
CAWSAGTGDTDTQYF,TGTGCCTGGAGTGCCGGGACAGGGGACACAGATACGCAGTATTTT,TRBD1,TRBV30,TRBJ2-3,.
CASSDRHNYEQYF,TGTGCCAGCAGTGACAGACACAACTACGAGCAGTACTTC,.,TRBV6-4,TRBJ2-7,.
CASSTRVSAGGYDEQFF,TGTGCCAGCAGCACCAGGGTTTCAGCGGGAGGGTATGATGAGCAGTTCTTC,TRBD2,TRBV5-4,TRBJ2-1,.
CAWSGVRLNTEAFF,TGTGCCTGGAGTGGAGTCCGTTTGAACACTGAAGCTTTCTTT,.,TRBV30,TRBJ1-1,.
CASRDRVNIQYF,TGTGCCAGTCGGGACAGGGTGAACATTCAGTACTTC,TRBD1,TRBV19,TRBJ2-4,.
CASSIRAGAYNEQFF,TGTGCCAGTAGTATTCGAGCGGGAGCCTACAATGAGCAGTTCTTC,TRBD2,TRBV19,TRBJ2-1,.
CASSFSRDYNEQFF,TGTGCCAGCAGTTTTTCCCGGGATTACAATGAGCAGTTCTTC,.,TRBV27,TRBJ2-1,.
CASSQGAGQLQPQHF,TGCGCCAGCAGCCAAGGGGCGGGACAGCTTCAGCCCCAGCATTTT,TRBD1,TRBV4-3,TRBJ1-5,.
CASSPLSGGDTQYF,TGTGCCAGCAGCCCCCTCAGCGGAGGAGATACGCAGTATTTT,.,TRBV5-8,TRBJ2-3,.
CAWSGGSDSNQPQHF,TGTGCCTGGAGTGGAGGGAGTGATAGCAATCAGCCCCAGCATTTT,.,TRBV30,TRBJ1-5,.
CASSPDSGRELFF,TGTGCCAGCAGCCCGGACAGTGGCCGGGAGCTGTTTTTT,.,TRBV11-3,TRBJ2-2,once